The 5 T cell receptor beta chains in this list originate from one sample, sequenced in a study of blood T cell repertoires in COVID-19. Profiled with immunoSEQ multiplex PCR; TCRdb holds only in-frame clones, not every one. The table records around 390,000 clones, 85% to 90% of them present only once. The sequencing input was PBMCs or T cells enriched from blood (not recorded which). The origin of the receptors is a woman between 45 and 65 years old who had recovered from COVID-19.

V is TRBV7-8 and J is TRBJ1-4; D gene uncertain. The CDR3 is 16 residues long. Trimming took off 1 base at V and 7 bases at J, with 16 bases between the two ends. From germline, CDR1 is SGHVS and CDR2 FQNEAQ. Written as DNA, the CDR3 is TGTGCCAGCAGCTTAGGCACGGGTTCTCGGTTTGAAAAACTGTTTTTT. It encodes CASSLGTGSRFEKLFF.

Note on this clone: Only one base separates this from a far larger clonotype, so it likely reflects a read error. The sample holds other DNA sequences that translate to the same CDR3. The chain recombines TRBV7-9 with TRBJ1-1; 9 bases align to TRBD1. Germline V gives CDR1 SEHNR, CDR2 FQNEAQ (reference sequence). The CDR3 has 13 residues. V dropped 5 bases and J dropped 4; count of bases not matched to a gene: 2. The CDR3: CASSLTGGTEAFF. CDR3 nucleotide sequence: TGTGCCAGCAGCCTGACAGGGGGCACTGAAGCTTTCTTT.

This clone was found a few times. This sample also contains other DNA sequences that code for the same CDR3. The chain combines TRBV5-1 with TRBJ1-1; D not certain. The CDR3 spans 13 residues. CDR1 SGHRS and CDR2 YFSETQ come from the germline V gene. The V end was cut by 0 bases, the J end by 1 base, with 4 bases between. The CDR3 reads CASSLGGNTEAFF. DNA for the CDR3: TGCGCCAGCAGCTTGGGAGGGAACACTGAAGCTTTCTTT.

CDR3 region: CATRGTANYGYTF. The CDR3 region has the DNA TGTGCCACAAGGGGGACAGCTAACTATGGCTACACCTTC. J is TRBJ1-2 and V is TRBV19, with 7 bases fitting TRBD1. V was clipped by 10 bases and J by 0 bases; unmatched bases: 5. The length of the CDR3 is 13 residues. The germline CDR1 and CDR2 sequences are LNHDA and SQIVND (reference sequence).

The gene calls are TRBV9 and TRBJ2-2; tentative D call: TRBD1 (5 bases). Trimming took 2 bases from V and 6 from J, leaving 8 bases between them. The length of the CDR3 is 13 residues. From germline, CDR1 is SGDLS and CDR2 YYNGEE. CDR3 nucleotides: TGTGCCAGCAGCGTCCAGGGTCCCGGGGAGCTGTTTTTT. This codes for CASSVQGPGELFF.